This T cell receptor (beta chain) derives from a study of CXCR3-negative and CXCR3-positive naive CD8 T cells. Findings of the study overall: Both naive subsets showed comparably high diversity, and memory CD8+ cells showed much lower diversity. TCR interaction strength was inferred from TRB CDR3 physicochemistry, as CD5 matched across naive subsets.

This CDR3 spans 16 amino acids. Germline V CDR1 and CDR2: SQVTM, ANQGSEA. Remarks on this clonotype: Its antigen is unidentified.

At about 310,000 cells each, triplicate sorts were carried out for each CD8+ T cell subset. Each TRB cDNA library was prepared by 5' RACE (with UMI labels). Reprocessing the 5' RACE reads, TCRdb reports a single entry for every CDR3 protein and omits DNA. This sample's clone table lists 40,000 to 45,000 distinct CDR3 sequences. The origin of this receptor is a human donor in good health. Some clones in this sample may be carry-over from other donors' samples. What was sequenced was memory CD8+ T cells from blood. The V gene is TRBV29-1, the J gene TRBJ2-3; TCRdb names TRBD1, which stays unverified in the absence of DNA. Here the CDR3 reads CSVDKILQGGTDTQYF.